Shown below are 7 T cell receptor beta chains from a single sample sequenced in a study of blood T cell repertoires in COVID-19. Produced via immunoSEQ multiplex PCR; TCRdb's table is partial and in-frame only. The sample consists of approximately 150,000 clones, around 90% of them appearing once. The sequencing input was peripheral blood. The receptors here all came from an elderly woman with COVID-19, enrolled during active disease.

The chain combines TRBV7-2 with TRBJ1-3; D not certain. The V gene lost 4 bases and the J gene lost 2 bases, with 9 bases spanning the gap. CDR3 length: 14 amino acids. From germline, CDR1 is SGHTA and CDR2 FQGNSA. CDR3 in amino acids: CASSSLRAGNTIYF. CDR3 in DNA: TGTGCCAGCAGCTCTCTCCGGGCTGGAAACACCATATATTTT.

The chain recombines TRBV19 with TRBJ2-1; 12 nucleotides align to TRBD2. The V gene end was trimmed by 6 bases and the J gene end by 7 bases; junction bases not matched to a gene: 7. Germline V lookup: CDR1 LNHDA, CDR2 SQIVND (reference sequence). CDR3 size: 15 residues. This CDR3 reads CASRLAGGPSNEQFF. CDR3 sequence (DNA): TGTGCCAGTAGGCTAGCGGGAGGGCCGAGTAATGAGCAGTTCTTC. Looking up the rest from reference TRBV19 and TRBJ2-1 gives the full variable domain: DGGITQSPKYLFRKEGQNVTLSCEQNLNHDAMYWYRQDPGQGLRLIYYSQIVNDFQKGDIAEGYSVSREKKESFPLTVTSAQKNPTAFYLCASRLAGGPSNEQFFGPGTRLTVL.

This chain uses TRBV14 with TRBJ1-2, with D possibly TRBD1 on 6 matching bases. Germline lookup yields CDR1 SGHDN and CDR2 FVKESK. The CDR3 has 13 amino acids. V was pared by 4 bases and J by 7 bases, with 13 bases between. CDR3 in DNA: TGTGCCAGCAGCCTAGGGGCAGGGGTTGGCTACACCTTC. Protein sequence: CASSLGAGVGYTF.

CDR3 sequence: CASRKLRDRGSNEKLFF. The DNA for the CDR3 is TGTGCCAGTAGAAAACTCCGGGACAGGGGATCTAATGAAAAACTGTTTTTT. This rearrangement joins TRBV19 to TRBJ1-4, with TRBD1 identical over 10 bases. The V and J ends lost 6 bases and 3 bases, in that order; junction bases with no gene match: 10. The CDR3 is 17 amino acids. Germline assignment: CDR1 LNHDA and CDR2 SQIVND (reference sequence).

The chain links TRBV28 to TRBJ2-2, with TRBD2 identical over 9 bases. The V gene end was trimmed by 6 bases and the J gene end by 6 bases; junction bases not matched to a gene: 2. Germline lookup yields CDR1 MDHEN and CDR2 SYDVKM. The CDR3 loop spans 13 amino acids. CDR3 residues: CASRTSGPGELFF. CDR3 sequence (DNA): TGTGCCAGCAGGACTAGCGGCCCCGGGGAGCTGTTTTTT.

This chain uses TRBV28 with TRBJ1-4; the D is unclear. Trimming shortened V by 5 bases and J by 4 bases, and 17 bases separated the two germline ends. CDR3 length equals 16 residues. Germline-derived CDR1 and CDR2 are MDHEN and SYDVKM. CDR3 region: CASSQERSRGNEKLFF. In DNA form, the CDR3 reads TGTGCCAGCAGTCAAGAGCGATCCCGGGGTAATGAAAAACTGTTTTTT.

V gene TRBV9 combines with J gene TRBJ1-2, with a tentative D call TRBD1 (6 bases). The germline CDR1 and CDR2 sequences are SGDLS and YYNGEE. CDR3 size: 14 residues. The V and J ends lost 4 bases and 4 bases respectively, with 14 bases between them. In DNA form, the CDR3 reads TGTGCCAGCAGCCCGAGACAGGCAGGCTATGGCTACACCTTC. It encodes CASSPRQAGYGYTF.